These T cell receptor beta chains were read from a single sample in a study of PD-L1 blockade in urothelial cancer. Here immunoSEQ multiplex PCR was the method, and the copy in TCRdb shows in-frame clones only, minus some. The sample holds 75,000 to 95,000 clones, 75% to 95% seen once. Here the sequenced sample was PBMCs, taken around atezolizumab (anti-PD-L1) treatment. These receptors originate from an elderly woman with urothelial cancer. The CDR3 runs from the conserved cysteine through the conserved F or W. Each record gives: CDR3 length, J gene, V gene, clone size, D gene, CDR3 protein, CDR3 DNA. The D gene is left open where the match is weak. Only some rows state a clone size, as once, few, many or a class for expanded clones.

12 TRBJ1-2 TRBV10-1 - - CASRTPNYGYTF TGCGCCAGCAGAACTCCGAACTATGGCTACACCTTC
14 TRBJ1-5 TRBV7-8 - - CASTMGGPSGPQHF TGTGCCAGCACGATGGGGGGTCCGTCGGGGCCCCAGCATTTT
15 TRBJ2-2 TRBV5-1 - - CASSPAGENTGELFF TGCGCCAGCAGCCCCGCAGGGGAAAACACCGGGGAGCTGTTTTTT
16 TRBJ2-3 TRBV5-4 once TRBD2 CASSLVGGRASDTQYF TGTGCCAGCAGCTTGGTCGGGGGGAGGGCCTCAGATACGCAGTATTTT
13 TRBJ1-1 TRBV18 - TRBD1 CASRQGAATEAFF TGTGCCAGCCGACAGGGGGCAGCAACTGAAGCTTTCTTT
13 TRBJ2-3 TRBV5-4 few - CASSLDRWDTQYF TGTGCCAGCAGCTTGGACCGGTGGGATACGCAGTATTTT
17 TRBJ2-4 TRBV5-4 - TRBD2 CASSLGLAGGQGNIQYF TGTGCCAGCAGCCTCGGACTAGCGGGAGGCCAGGGAAACATTCAGTACTTC
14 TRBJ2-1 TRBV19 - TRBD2 CASSTSGRYDEQFF TGTGCCAGTAGTACTAGCGGGAGATACGATGAGCAGTTCTTC
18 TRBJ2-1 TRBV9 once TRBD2 CASSVSPGGGSSYNEQFF TGTGCCAGCAGCGTAAGCCCCGGGGGGGGGAGCTCCTACAATGAGCAGTTCTTC
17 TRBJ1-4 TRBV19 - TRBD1 CASSRRQGVSSNEKLFF TGTGCCAGTAGTAGAAGACAGGGGGTGTCCTCTAATGAAAAACTGTTTTTT
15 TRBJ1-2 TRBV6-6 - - CASTTDRRGGYGYTF TGTGCCAGCACCACCGACCGCAGGGGAGGGTATGGCTACACCTTC
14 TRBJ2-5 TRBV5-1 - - CASSPQGNGETQYF TGCGCCAGCAGCCCTCAGGGAAACGGGGAGACCCAGTACTTC
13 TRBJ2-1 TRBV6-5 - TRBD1 CASSWTGGGQQFF TGTGCCAGCAGTTGGACAGGGGGTGGTCAGCAGTTCTTC
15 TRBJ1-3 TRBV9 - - CASSRIQGGGNTIYF TGTGCCAGCAGCCGAATACAGGGTGGTGGAAACACCATATATTTT